A selection of T cell receptor beta chains follows, all from one sample in a study of blood T cells in healthy people across ages. Each CDR3 protein is one row after TCRdb ran MiXCR on the 5' RACE reads. This table has 590,000 or so distinct CDR3 sequences, approximately 30% appearing once. The sequencing input was blood. The receptors derive from a woman of 80 years or more in good health. Each CDR3 is given with its conserved first and last residue. The order of the fields is V gene, CDR3 length, J gene, CDR3 protein.

v_call: TRBV6-2/TRBV6-3; cdr3_length: 15; j_call: TRBJ2-5; cdr3_aa: CASRGGRGRYNEQYF
v_call: TRBV10-3; cdr3_length: 14; j_call: TRBJ2-7; cdr3_aa: CAISVSAGEYEQYF
v_call: TRBV11-1; cdr3_length: 15; j_call: TRBJ2-2; cdr3_aa: CASSRDPRGTGELFF
v_call: TRBV7-2; cdr3_length: 12; j_call: TRBJ2-7; cdr3_aa: CASGNRGYEQYF
v_call: TRBV5-6; cdr3_length: 15; j_call: TRBJ1-6; cdr3_aa: CASSFRGRNNSPLHF
v_call: TRBV10-3; cdr3_length: 14; j_call: TRBJ2-1; cdr3_aa: CAISEGGVRDEQFF
v_call: TRBV28; cdr3_length: 15; j_call: TRBJ2-7; cdr3_aa: CASSWARTGPYEQYF
v_call: TRBV7-2; cdr3_length: 13; j_call: TRBJ1-5; cdr3_aa: CASSRDRGQPQHF
v_call: TRBV7-9; cdr3_length: 16; j_call: TRBJ2-1; cdr3_aa: CANSPSGGRTYNEQFF
v_call: TRBV7-8; cdr3_length: 17; j_call: TRBJ2-6; cdr3_aa: CASSLQTGYGGANVLTF
v_call: TRBV5-1; cdr3_length: 13; j_call: TRBJ1-1; cdr3_aa: CASSLAGGGSAFF
v_call: TRBV24-1; cdr3_length: 18; j_call: TRBJ2-5; cdr3_aa: CATSAQRGRGAPLGEQYF
v_call: TRBV6-1; cdr3_length: 15; j_call: TRBJ2-3; cdr3_aa: CASSESDHLGDTQYF
v_call: TRBV9; cdr3_length: 12; j_call: TRBJ2-1; cdr3_aa: CASSVDGNEQFF
v_call: TRBV6-5; cdr3_length: 11; j_call: TRBJ2-5; cdr3_aa: CASKTQETQYF
v_call: TRBV20-1; cdr3_length: 15; j_call: TRBJ2-1; cdr3_aa: CSATLLAGDGNEQFF
v_call: TRBV20-1; cdr3_length: 14; j_call: TRBJ1-2; cdr3_aa: CSAREAGGGSGYTF
v_call: TRBV7-6; cdr3_length: 13; j_call: TRBJ2-7; cdr3_aa: CACSLVGGSEQYF
v_call: TRBV2; cdr3_length: 15; j_call: TRBJ1-2; cdr3_aa: CASTIGSQGNHGYTF
v_call: TRBV5-1; cdr3_length: 15; j_call: TRBJ2-7; cdr3_aa: CASSLTSVGSYEQYF
v_call: TRBV2; cdr3_length: 13; j_call: TRBJ2-1; cdr3_aa: CASNRDRNNEQFF
v_call: TRBV7-2; cdr3_length: 13; j_call: TRBJ1-5; cdr3_aa: CASSPLTYQPQHF
v_call: TRBV19; cdr3_length: 15; j_call: TRBJ1-1; cdr3_aa: CASTDPRRVGTEAFF
v_call: TRBV10-3; cdr3_length: 16; j_call: TRBJ2-1; cdr3_aa: CAISESLRLANNEQFF
v_call: TRBV7-2; cdr3_length: 15; j_call: TRBJ2-2; cdr3_aa: CASRLGTGRGGELFF
v_call: TRBV12-3/TRBV12-4; cdr3_length: 15; j_call: TRBJ1-4; cdr3_aa: CASRPTGGGGEKLFF
v_call: TRBV5-6; cdr3_length: 14; j_call: TRBJ2-5; cdr3_aa: CASSVGQPGETQYF
v_call: TRBV4-3; cdr3_length: 15; j_call: TRBJ1-6; cdr3_aa: CASSNRQSFNSPLHF
v_call: TRBV18; cdr3_length: 15; j_call: TRBJ1-6; cdr3_aa: CASSPGTEGVSPLHF
v_call: TRBV6-2/TRBV6-3; cdr3_length: 14; j_call: TRBJ2-1; cdr3_aa: CASSYGWGKNEQFF
v_call: TRBV12-3/TRBV12-4; cdr3_length: 14; j_call: TRBJ2-4; cdr3_aa: CASTSGRVGNIQYF
v_call: TRBV6-5; cdr3_length: 19; j_call: TRBJ1-1; cdr3_aa: CASSYSGPGPLTIRTEAFF
v_call: TRBV30; cdr3_length: 15; j_call: TRBJ1-4; cdr3_aa: CARGTGAATNEKLFF
v_call: TRBV20-1; cdr3_length: 13; j_call: TRBJ1-1; cdr3_aa: CSARAVVGGEAFF
v_call: TRBV4-3; cdr3_length: 13; j_call: TRBJ1-2; cdr3_aa: CASSQPPQGGYTF
v_call: TRBV11-3; cdr3_length: 14; j_call: TRBJ1-1; cdr3_aa: CASSLAGSSTEAFF
v_call: TRBV20-1; cdr3_length: 16; j_call: TRBJ2-1; cdr3_aa: CSARDRRASGHNEQFF
v_call: TRBV4-2; cdr3_length: 14; j_call: TRBJ1-5; cdr3_aa: CASSQELSNQSQHF
v_call: TRBV24-1; cdr3_length: 15; j_call: TRBJ2-3; cdr3_aa: CATSDYRDRTDTQYF
v_call: TRBV5-1; cdr3_length: 18; j_call: TRBJ2-5; cdr3_aa: CASSLKRRLAGGQETQYF
v_call: TRBV7-2; cdr3_length: 14; j_call: TRBJ2-1; cdr3_aa: CASSSGTPGHEQFF
v_call: TRBV12-3/TRBV12-4; cdr3_length: 14; j_call: TRBJ2-7; cdr3_aa: CASSLGGAWYEQYF